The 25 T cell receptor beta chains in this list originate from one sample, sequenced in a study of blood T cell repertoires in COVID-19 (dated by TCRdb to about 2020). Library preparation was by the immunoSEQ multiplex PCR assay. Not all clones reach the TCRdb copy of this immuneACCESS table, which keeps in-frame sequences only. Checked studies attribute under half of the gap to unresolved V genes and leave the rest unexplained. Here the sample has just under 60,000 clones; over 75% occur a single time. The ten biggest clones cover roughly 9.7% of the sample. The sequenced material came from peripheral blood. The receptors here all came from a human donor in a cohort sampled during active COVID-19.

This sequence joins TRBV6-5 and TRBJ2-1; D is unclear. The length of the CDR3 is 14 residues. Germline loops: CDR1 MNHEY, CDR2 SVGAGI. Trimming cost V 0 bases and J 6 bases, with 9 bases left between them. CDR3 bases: TGTGCCAGCAGTTACTCGATGTCAGGCAATGAGCAGTTCTTC. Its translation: CASSYSMSGNEQFF.

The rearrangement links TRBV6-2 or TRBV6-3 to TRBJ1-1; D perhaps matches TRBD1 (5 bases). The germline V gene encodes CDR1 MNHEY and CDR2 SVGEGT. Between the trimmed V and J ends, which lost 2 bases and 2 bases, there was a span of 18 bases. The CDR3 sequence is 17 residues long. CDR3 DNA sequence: TGTGCCAGCAGTTACCCGGACAAGCTCCCTTTAAACACTGAAGCTTTCTTT. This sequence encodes CASSYPDKLPLNTEAFF.

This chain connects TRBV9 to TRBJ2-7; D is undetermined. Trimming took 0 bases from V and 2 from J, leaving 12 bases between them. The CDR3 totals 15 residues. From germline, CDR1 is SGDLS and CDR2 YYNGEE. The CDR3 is CASSVGTSTAYEQYF. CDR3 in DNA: TGTGCCAGCAGCGTAGGAACTTCTACCGCCTACGAGCAGTACTTC.

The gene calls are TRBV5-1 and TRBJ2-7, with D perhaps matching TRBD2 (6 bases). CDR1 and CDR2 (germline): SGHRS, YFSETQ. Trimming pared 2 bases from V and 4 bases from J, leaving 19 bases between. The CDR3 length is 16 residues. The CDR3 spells CASSFGGSGVGYEQYF. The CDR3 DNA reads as TGCGCCAGCAGCTTCGGGGGTAGCGGAGTGGGTTACGAGCAGTACTTC.

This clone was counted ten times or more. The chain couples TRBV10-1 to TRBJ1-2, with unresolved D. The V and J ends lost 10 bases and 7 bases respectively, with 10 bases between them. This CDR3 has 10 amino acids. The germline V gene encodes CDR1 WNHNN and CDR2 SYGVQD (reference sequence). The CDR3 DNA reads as TGCGCCACAACGGGTTGTGGCTACACCTTC. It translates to CATTGCGYTF.

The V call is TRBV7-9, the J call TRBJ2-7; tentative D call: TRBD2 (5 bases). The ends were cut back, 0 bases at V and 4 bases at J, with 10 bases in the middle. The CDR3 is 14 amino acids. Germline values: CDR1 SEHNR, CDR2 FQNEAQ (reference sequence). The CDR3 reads CASSLAAGIYEQYF. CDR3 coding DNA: TGTGCCAGCAGCTTAGCAGCCGGGATTTACGAGCAGTACTTC.

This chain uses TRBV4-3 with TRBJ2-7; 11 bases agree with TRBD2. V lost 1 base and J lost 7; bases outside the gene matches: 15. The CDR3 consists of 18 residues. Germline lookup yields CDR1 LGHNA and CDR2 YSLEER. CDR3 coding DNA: TGCGCCAGCAGCCAAGCAGCCACGACTAGCGGGGTTGTTATGGAGCAGTACTTC. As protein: CASSQAATTSGVVMEQYF.

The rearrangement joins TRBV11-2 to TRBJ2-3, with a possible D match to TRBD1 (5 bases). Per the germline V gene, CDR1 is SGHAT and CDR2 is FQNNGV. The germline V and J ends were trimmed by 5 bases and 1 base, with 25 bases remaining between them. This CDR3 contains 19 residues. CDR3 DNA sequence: TGTGCCAGCAGCGATGTCCCAGGGTCAGGGTGGGATGGCACAGATACGCAGTATTTT. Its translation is CASSDVPGSGWDGTDTQYF.

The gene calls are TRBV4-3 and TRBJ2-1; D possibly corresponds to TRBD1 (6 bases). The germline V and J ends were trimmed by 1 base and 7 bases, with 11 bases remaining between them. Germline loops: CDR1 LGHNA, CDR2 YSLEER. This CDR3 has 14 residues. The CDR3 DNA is TGCGCCAGCAGCCAAGTCGCAGGACAGAATGAGCAGTTCTTC. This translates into CASSQVAGQNEQFF.

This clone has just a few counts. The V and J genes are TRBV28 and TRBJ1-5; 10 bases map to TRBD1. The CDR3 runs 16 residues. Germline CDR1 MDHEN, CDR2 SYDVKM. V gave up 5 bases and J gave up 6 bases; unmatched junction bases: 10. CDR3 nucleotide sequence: TGTGCCAGCAGTCCCTTGGGGACAGGGGTGTTTCAGCCCCAGCATTTT. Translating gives CASSPLGTGVFQPQHF.

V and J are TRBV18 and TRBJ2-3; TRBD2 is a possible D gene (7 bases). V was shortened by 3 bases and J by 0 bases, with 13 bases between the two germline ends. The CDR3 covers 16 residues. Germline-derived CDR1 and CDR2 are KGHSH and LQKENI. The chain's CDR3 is CASSPAGALSTDTQYF. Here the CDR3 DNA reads TGTGCCAGCTCACCGGCGGGGGCTTTAAGCACAGATACGCAGTATTTT.

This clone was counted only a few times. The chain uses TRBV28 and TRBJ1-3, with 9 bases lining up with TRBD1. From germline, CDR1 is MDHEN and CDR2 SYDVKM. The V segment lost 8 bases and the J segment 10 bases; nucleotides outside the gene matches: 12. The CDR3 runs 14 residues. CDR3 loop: CASGRDRALGTIYF. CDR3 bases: TGTGCCAGCGGGCGGGACAGGGCGCTCGGGACCATATATTTT.

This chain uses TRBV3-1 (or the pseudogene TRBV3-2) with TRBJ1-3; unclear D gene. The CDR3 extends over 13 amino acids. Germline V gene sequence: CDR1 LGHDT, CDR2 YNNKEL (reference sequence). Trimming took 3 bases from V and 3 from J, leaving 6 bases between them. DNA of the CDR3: TGTGCCAGCAGCCAGGGCAATGGAAACACCATATATTTT. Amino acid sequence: CASSQGNGNTIYF.

The CDR3 bases are TGTGCCAGCAGCCCACAGGGGGTGGGTGGAAAGCAGTACTTC. It encodes CASSPQGVGGKQYF. The V gene is TRBV9, the J gene TRBJ2-7, with 8 positions matching TRBD1. The CDR3 spans 14 residues. The V gene end was trimmed by 4 bases and the J gene end by 8 bases; junction bases not matched to a gene: 11. Germline values: CDR1 SGDLS, CDR2 YYNGEE.

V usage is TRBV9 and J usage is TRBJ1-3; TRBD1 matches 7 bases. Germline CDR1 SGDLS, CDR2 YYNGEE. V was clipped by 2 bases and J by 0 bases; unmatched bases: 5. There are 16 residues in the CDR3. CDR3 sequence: CASSVRQGSSGNTIYF. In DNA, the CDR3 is TGTGCCAGCAGCGTCCGACAGGGAAGCTCTGGAAACACCATATATTTT. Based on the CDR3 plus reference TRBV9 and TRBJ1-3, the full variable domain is DSGVTQTPKHLITATGQRVTLRCSPRSGDLSVYWYQQSLDQGLQFLIQYYNGEERAKGNILERFSAQQFPDLHSELNLSSLELGDSALYFCASSVRQGSSGNTIYFGEGSWLTVV.

The CDR3 region is CASSPDRTKNIQYF. The CDR3 DNA reads TGTGCCAGCAGCCCCGACAGGACCAAAAACATTCAGTACTTC. V and J are TRBV7-9 and TRBJ2-4, with a tentative D call TRBD1 (6 bases). The CDR3 contains 14 residues. The ends were cut back, 5 bases at V and 2 bases at J, with 10 bases in the middle. From germline, CDR1 is SEHNR and CDR2 FQNEAQ (reference sequence).

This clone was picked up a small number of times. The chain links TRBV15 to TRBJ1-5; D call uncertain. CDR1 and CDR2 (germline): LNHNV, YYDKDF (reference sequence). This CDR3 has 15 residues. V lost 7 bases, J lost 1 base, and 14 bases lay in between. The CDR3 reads CATTLEGASNQPQHF. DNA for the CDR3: TGTGCCACCACACTGGAGGGAGCGAGCAATCAGCCCCAGCATTTT.

The DNA of the CDR3 is TGTGCCAGCAGCTTAGTCTCTCGGGCTAGCAGAACAGATACGCAGTATTTT. Translated: CASSLVSRASRTDTQYF. This chain joins TRBV7-2 and TRBJ2-3, with D perhaps TRBD2 (5 bases). The germline V and J ends were trimmed by 1 base and 3 bases, with 17 bases remaining between them. Germline-derived CDR1 and CDR2 are SGHTA and FQGNSA. This CDR3 has 17 amino acids. The complete variable domain, with remaining parts taken from reference TRBV7-2 and TRBJ2-3, reads GAGVSQSPSNKVTEKGKDVELRCDPISGHTALYWYRQSLGQGLEFLIYFQGNSAPDKSGLPSDRFSAERTGGSVSTLTIQRTQQEDSAVYLCASSLVSRASRTDTQYFGPGTRLTVL.

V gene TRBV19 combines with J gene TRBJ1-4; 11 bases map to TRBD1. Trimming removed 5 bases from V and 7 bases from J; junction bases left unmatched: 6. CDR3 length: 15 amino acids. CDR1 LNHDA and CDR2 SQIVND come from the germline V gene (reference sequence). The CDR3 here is CASSSVGTGGEKLFF. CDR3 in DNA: TGTGCCAGTAGTTCAGTCGGGACAGGGGGTGAAAAACTGTTTTTT.

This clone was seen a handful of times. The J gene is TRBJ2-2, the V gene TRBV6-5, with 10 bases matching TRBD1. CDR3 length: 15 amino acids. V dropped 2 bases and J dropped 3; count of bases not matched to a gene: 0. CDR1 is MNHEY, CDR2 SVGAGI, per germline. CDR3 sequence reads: CASSYGTGDTGELFF. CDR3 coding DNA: TGTGCCAGCAGTTACGGGACAGGGGACACCGGGGAGCTGTTTTTT.

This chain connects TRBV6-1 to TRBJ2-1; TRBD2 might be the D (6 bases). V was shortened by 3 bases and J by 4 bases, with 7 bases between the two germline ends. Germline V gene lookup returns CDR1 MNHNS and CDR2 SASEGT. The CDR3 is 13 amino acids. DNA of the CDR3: TGTGCCAGCAGTGAGGGACTTTACAATGAGCAGTTCTTC. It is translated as CASSEGLYNEQFF.

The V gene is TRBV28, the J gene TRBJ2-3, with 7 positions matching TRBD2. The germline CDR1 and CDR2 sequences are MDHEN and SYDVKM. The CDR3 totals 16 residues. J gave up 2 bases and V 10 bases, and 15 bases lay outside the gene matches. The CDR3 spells CATQPAGARVTDTQYF. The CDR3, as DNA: TGTGCCACCCAGCCGGCGGGAGCACGGGTCACAGATACGCAGTATTTT.

CDR3 sequence: CASSLQIGGGTGARTDTQYF. Here the CDR3 DNA reads TGCGCCAGCAGCCTACAGATTGGGGGCGGAACCGGCGCCCGTACAGATACGCAGTATTTT. The chain joins TRBV4-3 to TRBJ2-3, with D possibly TRBD1 on 6 matching bases. V was cut by 4 bases and J by 3 bases, with 29 bases left in between. This CDR3 is built from 20 residues. Germline V lookup: CDR1 LGHNA, CDR2 YSLEER.

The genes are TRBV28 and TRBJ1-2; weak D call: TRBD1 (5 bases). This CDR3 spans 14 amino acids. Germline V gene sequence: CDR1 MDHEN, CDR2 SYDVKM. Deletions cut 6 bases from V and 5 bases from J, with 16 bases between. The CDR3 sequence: CASRVTREGYGYTF. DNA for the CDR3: TGTGCCAGCAGAGTGACCAGGGAAGGGTATGGCTACACCTTC.

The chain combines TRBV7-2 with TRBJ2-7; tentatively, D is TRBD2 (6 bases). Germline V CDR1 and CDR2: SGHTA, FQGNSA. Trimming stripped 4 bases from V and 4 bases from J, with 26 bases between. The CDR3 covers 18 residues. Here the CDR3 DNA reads TGTGCCAGCAGCTCCCGGACGGGGGAAGCGGGTCGTAGGTACGAGCAGTACTTC. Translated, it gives CASSSRTGEAGRRYEQYF.